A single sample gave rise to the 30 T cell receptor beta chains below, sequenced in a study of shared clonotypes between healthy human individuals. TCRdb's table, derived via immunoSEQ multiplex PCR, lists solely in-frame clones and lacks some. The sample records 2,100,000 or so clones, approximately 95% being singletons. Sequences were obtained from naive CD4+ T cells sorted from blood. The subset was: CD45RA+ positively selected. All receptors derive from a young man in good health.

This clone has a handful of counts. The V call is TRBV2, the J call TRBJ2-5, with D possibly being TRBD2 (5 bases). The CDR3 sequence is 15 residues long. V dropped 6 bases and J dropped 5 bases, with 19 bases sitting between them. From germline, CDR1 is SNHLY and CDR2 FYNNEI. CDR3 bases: TGTGCCAGCAGCGCTACGGGGTTTCCTCGGGAGACCCAGTACTTC. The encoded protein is CASSATGFPRETQYF.

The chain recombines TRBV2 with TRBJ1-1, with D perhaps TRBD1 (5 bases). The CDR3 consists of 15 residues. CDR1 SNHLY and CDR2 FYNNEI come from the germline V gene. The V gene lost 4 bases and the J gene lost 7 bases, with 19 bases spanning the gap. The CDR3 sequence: CASSAGRASFGEAFF. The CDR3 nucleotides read TGTGCCAGCAGTGCGGGCAGGGCATCGTTTGGTGAAGCTTTCTTT.

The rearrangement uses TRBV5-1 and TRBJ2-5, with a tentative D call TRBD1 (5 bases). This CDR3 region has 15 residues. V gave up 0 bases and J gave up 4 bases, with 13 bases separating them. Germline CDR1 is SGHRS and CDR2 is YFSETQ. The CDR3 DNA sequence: TGCGCCAGCAGCTTGGGACAGTGGCCTGTAGAGACCCAGTACTTC. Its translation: CASSLGQWPVETQYF.

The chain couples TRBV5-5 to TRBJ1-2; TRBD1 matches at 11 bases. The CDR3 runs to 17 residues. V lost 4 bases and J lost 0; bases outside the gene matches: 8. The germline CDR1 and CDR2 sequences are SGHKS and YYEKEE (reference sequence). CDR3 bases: TGTGCCAGCAGCCCCGGACAGGGGGCCTTCACTAACTATGGCTACACCTTC. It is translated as CASSPGQGAFTNYGYTF.

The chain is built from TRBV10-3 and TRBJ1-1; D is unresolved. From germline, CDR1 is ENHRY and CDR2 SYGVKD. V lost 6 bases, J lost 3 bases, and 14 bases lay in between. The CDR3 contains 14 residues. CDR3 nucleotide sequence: TGTGCCATCAGCGCCGGGAGCCCAGACACTGAAGCTTTCTTT. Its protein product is CAISAGSPDTEAFF.

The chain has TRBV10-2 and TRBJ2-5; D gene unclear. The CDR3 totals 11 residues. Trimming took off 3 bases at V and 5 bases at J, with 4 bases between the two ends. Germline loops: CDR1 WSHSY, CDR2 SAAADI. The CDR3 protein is CASSEWETQYF. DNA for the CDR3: TGCGCCAGCAGTGAATGGGAGACCCAGTACTTC.

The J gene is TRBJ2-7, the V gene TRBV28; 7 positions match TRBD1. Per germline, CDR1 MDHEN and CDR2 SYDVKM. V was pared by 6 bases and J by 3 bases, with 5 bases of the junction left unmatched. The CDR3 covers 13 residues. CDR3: CASRGTAYYEQYF. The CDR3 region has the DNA TGTGCCAGCAGGGGGACAGCCTACTACGAGCAGTACTTC.

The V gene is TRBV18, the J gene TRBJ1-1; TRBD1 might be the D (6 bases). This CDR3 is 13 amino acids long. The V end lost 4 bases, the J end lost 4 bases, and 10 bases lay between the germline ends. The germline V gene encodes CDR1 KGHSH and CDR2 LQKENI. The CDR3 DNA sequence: TGTGCCAGCTCACTCGACAGGTCCACTGAAGCTTTCTTT. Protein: CASSLDRSTEAFF.

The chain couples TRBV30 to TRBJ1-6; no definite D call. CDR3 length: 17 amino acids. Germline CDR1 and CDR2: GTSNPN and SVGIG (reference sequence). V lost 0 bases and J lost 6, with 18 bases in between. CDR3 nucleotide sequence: TGTGCCTGGAGTGTTCAAATCCACCTTGAGATTAATTCACCCCTCCACTTT. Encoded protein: CAWSVQIHLEINSPLHF.

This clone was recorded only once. The CDR3 DNA follows: TGTGCCAGCAGCTTATATACGGAGAACTATGGCTACACCTTC. It specifies CASSLYTENYGYTF. V and J are TRBV7-9 and TRBJ1-2; D is undetermined. V was pared by 2 bases and J by 2 bases, with 9 bases between. There are 14 residues in the CDR3. Germline assignment: CDR1 SEHNR and CDR2 FQNEAQ (reference sequence).

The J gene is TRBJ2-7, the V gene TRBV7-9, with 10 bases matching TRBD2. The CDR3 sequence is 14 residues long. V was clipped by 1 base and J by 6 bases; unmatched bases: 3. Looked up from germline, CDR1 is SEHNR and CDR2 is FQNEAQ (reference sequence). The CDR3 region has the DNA TGTGCCAGCAGCTTAGACGGGACTAGCGCCGAGCAGTACTTC. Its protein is CASSLDGTSAEQYF.

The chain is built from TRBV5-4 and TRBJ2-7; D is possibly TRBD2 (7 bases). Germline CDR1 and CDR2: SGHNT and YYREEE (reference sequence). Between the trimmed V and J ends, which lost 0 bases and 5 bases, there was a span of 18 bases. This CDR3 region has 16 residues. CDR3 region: CASSLGGGGPKDEQYF. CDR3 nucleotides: TGTGCCAGCAGCTTGGGAGGGGGAGGGCCGAAAGACGAGCAGTACTTC.

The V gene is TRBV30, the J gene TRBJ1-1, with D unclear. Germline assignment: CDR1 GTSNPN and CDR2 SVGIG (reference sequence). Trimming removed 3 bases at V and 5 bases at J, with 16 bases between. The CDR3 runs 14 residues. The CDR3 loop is CAWSQVPGGTEAFF. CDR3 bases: TGTGCCTGGAGCCAGGTCCCCGGAGGTACTGAAGCTTTCTTT. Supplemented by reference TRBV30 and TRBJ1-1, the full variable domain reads SQTIHQWPATLVQPVGSPLSLECTVEGTSNPNLYWYRQAAGRGLQLLFYSVGIGQISSEVPQNLSASRPQDRQFILSSKKLLLSDSGFYLCAWSQVPGGTEAFFGQGTRLTVV.

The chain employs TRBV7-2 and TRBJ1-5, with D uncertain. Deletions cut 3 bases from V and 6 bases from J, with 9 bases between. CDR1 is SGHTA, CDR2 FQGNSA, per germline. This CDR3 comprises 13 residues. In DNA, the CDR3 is TGTGCCAGCAGCTTTCGGGTACTTCAGCCCCAGCATTTT. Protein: CASSFRVLQPQHF.

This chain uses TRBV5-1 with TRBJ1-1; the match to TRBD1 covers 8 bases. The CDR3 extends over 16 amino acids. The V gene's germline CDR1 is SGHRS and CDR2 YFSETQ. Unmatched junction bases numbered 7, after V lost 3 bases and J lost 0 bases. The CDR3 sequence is CASSSGQGIMNTEAFF. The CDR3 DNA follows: TGCGCCAGCAGCTCAGGACAGGGCATCATGAACACTGAAGCTTTCTTT.

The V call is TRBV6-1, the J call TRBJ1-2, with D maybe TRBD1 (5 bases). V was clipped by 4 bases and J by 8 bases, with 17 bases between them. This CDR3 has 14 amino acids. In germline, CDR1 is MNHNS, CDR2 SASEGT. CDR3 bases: TGTGCCAGCAGTGGGGAGTTGGGGGATGTCGGCTACACCTTC. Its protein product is CASSGELGDVGYTF.

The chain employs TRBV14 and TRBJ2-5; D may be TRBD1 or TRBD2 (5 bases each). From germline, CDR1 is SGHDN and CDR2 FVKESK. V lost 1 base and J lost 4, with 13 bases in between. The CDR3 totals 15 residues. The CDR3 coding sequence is TGTGCCAGCAGCCAAGCCGGGGCAGGGCGAGAGACCCAGTACTTC. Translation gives CASSQAGAGRETQYF. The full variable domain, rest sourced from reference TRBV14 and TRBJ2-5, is EAGVTQFPSHSVIEKGQTVTLRCDPISGHDNLYWYRRVMGKEIKFLLHFVKESKQDESGMPNNRFLAERTGGTYSTLKVQPAELEDSGVYFCASSQAGAGRETQYFGPGTRLLVL.

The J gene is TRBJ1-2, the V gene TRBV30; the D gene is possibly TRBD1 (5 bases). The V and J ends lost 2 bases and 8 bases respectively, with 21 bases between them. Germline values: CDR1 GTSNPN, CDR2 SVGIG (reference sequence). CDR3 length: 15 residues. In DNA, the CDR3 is TGTGCCTGGAGTACCGGCGGGGCCGAAACTAGGGGCTACACCTTC. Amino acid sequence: CAWSTGGAETRGYTF.

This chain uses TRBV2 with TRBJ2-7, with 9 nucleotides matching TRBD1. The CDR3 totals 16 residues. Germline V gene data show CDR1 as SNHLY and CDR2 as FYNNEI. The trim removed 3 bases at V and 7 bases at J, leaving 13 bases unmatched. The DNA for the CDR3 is TGTGCCAGCAGTGACCCTGGGGACAGGGCCTACGATGAGCAGTACTTC. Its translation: CASSDPGDRAYDEQYF.

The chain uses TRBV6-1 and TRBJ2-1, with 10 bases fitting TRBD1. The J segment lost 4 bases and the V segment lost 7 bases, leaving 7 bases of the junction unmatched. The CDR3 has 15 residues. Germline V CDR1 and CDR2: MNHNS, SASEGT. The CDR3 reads CASNRGQGVYNEQFF. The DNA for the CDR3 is TGTGCCAGCAACAGAGGACAGGGGGTTTACAATGAGCAGTTCTTC.

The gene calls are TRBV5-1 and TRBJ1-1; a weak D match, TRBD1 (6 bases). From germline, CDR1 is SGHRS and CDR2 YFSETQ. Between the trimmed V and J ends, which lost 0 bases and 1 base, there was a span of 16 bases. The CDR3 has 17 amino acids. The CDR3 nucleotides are TGCGCCAGCAGCTTGGGCCCCGGGGGGCCGAAGAACACTGAAGCTTTCTTT. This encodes CASSLGPGGPKNTEAFF.

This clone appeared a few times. This chain's CDR3 is CASSRTSGAGVYEQYF. CDR3 nucleotides: TGTGCCAGCTCACGGACTAGCGGGGCAGGGGTCTACGAGCAGTACTTC. The chain combines TRBV18 with TRBJ2-7; 12 nucleotides match TRBD2. J lost 3 bases, V lost 4 bases, and 7 bases had no gene match. This CDR3 is 16 amino acids long. Germline CDR1 reads KGHSH; CDR2 reads LQKENI. The full variable domain, rest sourced from reference TRBV18 and TRBJ2-7, is NAGVMQNPRHLVRRRGQEARLRCSPMKGHSHVYWYRQLPEEGLKFMVYLQKENIIDESGMPKERFSAEFPKEGPSILRIQQVVRGDSAAYFCASSRTSGAGVYEQYFGPGTRLTVT.

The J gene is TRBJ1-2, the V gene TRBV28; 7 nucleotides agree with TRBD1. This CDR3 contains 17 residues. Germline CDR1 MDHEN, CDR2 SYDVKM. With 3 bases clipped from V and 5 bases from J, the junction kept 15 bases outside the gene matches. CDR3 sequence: CASSFAGRGGDWYGYTF. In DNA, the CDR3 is TGTGCCAGCAGTTTCGCCGGGAGAGGGGGCGACTGGTATGGCTACACCTTC.

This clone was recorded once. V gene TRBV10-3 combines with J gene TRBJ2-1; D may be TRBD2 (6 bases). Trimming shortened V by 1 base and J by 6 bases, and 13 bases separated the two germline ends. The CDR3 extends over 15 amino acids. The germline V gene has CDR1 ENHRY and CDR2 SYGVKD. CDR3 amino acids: CAISEFLASGNEQFF. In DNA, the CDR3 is TGTGCCATCAGTGAGTTCCTAGCGTCGGGCAATGAGCAGTTCTTC.

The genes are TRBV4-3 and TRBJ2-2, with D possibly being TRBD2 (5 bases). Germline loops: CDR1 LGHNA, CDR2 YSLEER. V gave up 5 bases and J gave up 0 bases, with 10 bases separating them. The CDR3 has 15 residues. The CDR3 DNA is TGCGCCAGCAGCAAACTAGATTCGAACACCGGGGAGCTGTTTTTT. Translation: CASSKLDSNTGELFF.

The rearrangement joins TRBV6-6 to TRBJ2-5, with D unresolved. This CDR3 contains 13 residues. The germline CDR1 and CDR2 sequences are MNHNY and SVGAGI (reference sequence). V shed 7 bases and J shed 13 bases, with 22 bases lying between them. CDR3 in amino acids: CASTYSMATALYF. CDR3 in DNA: TGTGCCAGCACCTACTCTATGGCTACTGCCCTGTACTTC.

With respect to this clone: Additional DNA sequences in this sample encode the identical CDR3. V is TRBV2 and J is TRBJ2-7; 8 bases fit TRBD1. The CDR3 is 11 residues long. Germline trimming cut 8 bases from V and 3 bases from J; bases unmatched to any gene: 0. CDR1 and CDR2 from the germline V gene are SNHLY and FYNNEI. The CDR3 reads CASDRGYEQYF. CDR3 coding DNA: TGTGCCAGCGACAGGGGCTACGAGCAGTACTTC.

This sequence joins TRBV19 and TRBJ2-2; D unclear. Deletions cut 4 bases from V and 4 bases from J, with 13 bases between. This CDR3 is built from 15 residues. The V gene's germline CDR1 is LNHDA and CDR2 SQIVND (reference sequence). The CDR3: CASSSPLKLTGELFF. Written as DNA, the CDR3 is TGTGCCAGTAGTAGTCCTCTAAAACTCACCGGGGAGCTGTTTTTT.

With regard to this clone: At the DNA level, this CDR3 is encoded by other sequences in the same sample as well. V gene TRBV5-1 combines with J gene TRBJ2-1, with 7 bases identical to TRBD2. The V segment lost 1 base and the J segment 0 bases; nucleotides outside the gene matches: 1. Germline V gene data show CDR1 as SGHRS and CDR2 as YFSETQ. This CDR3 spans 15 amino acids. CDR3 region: CASSLTGGSYNEQFF. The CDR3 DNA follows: TGCGCCAGCAGCTTGACGGGAGGCTCCTACAATGAGCAGTTCTTC.

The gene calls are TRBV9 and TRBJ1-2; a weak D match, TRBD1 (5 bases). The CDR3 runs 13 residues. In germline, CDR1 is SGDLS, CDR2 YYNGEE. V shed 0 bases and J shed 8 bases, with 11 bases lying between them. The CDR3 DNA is TGTGCCAGCAGCGTAGTTGGGGGAGGCGGCTACACCTTC. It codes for CASSVVGGGGYTF.